This passage covers 31 T cell receptor beta chains from one sample sequenced in a study of shared clonotypes between healthy human individuals (dated by TCRdb to about 2020). The method behind the library was the immunoSEQ multiplex PCR assay. TCRdb stores this immuneACCESS table with in-frame sequences only. Part of the clones is absent; in the studies checked, under half of the shortfall reflects unresolved V genes, and no reason is known for the rest. The sample contains hundreds of thousands of clones, about 96% of them found a single time. The ten biggest clones cover about 0.057% of the sample. The sample consisted of naive CD4+ T cells sorted from blood. The cell subset or site label, as the study defines it: CD45RA+ positively selected. Receptor source: a woman aged 25 to 39 in good health.

This clone was counted a few times. The chain is built from TRBV6-5 and TRBJ2-5; 14 bases match TRBD2. Germline V gene sequence: CDR1 MNHEY, CDR2 SVGAGI. The trim removed 10 bases at V and 1 base at J, leaving 5 bases unmatched. The CDR3 runs to 15 residues. DNA for the CDR3: TGTGCCACTGGACTAGCGGGAGGACTCCAAGAGACCCAGTACTTC. It encodes CATGLAGGLQETQYF.

The rearrangement uses TRBV18 and TRBJ2-7, with D tentatively TRBD1 (6 bases). V was clipped by 2 bases and J by 1 base, with 12 bases between them. The CDR3 consists of 15 residues. CDR1 KGHSH and CDR2 LQKENI come from the germline V gene. As DNA, the CDR3 is TGTGCCAGCTCACCAGGACAGACCTCTTCCTACGAGCAGTACTTC. Encoded protein: CASSPGQTSSYEQYF.

This sequence joins TRBV18 and TRBJ2-4; TRBD2 matches 14 bases. The germline V gene encodes CDR1 KGHSH and CDR2 LQKENI. V was clipped by 1 base and J by 8 bases; unmatched bases: 1. The CDR3 has 15 residues. For the CDR3, the DNA is TGTGCCAGCTCACCACGACTAGCGGGAGGGGACATTCAGTACTTC. Encoded protein: CASSPRLAGGDIQYF.

This chain links TRBV19 with TRBJ1-5; TRBD1 might be the D (5 bases). The germline V gene encodes CDR1 LNHDA and CDR2 SQIVND (reference sequence). The CDR3 runs 15 residues. Trimming removed 5 bases from V and 2 bases from J, with 13 bases in between. The CDR3 spells CASSAKGLGNQPQHF. The CDR3 DNA reads TGTGCCAGTAGTGCGAAGGGGTTAGGCAATCAGCCCCAGCATTTT.

The chain combines TRBV28 with TRBJ2-3; D may be TRBD1 (5 bases). V was shortened by 7 bases and J by 0 bases, with 14 bases between the two germline ends. This CDR3 is 15 amino acids long. Germline V gene data show CDR1 as MDHEN and CDR2 as SYDVKM. As DNA, the CDR3 is TGTGCCAGCACTGGGGCGGTTAGGAGCACAGATACGCAGTATTTT. Its protein product is CASTGAVRSTDTQYF. The full variable domain, completed using reference TRBV28 and TRBJ2-3, is DVKVTQSSRYLVKRTGEKVFLECVQDMDHENMFWYRQDPGLGLRLIYFSYDVKMKEKGDIPEGYSVSREKKERFSLILESASTNQTSMYLCASTGAVRSTDTQYFGPGTRLTVL.

The chain couples TRBV27 to TRBJ2-7; either TRBD1 or TRBD2 may supply D (5 bases each). This CDR3 is built from 17 residues. V was trimmed by 7 bases and J by 1 base, leaving 23 bases between them. Germline V lookup: CDR1 MNHEY, CDR2 SMNVEV (reference sequence). The CDR3 sequence is CASTSTNSYGGSYEQYF. The CDR3 DNA follows: TGTGCCAGCACGTCGACAAATTCGTATGGGGGATCCTACGAGCAGTACTTC.

J is TRBJ2-7 and V is TRBV27; weak D call: TRBD1 (6 bases). Trimming removed 6 bases at V and 0 bases at J, with 12 bases between. Germline CDR1 reads MNHEY; CDR2 reads SMNVEV (reference sequence). The CDR3 has 14 amino acids. CDR3 in amino acids: CASSTRGASYEQYF. CDR3 bases: TGTGCCAGCAGCACCAGGGGAGCCTCCTACGAGCAGTACTTC.

The chain is built from TRBV18 and TRBJ2-2, with D perhaps given as TRBD1 or TRBD2 (5 bases each). Germline CDR1 KGHSH, CDR2 LQKENI. Trimming pared 3 bases from V and 13 bases from J, leaving 21 bases between. CDR3 length: 15 amino acids. CDR3 residues: CASSPRDEGLGRLFF. CDR3 DNA sequence: TGTGCCAGCTCACCCCGGGACGAAGGCCTTGGGCGGCTGTTTTTT.

This sequence joins TRBV29-1 and TRBJ2-7; 10 positions agree with TRBD2. The CDR3 consists of 14 residues. Per the germline V gene, CDR1 is SQVTM and CDR2 is ANQGSEA. Trimming at V came to 5 bases and at J to 5 bases, leaving 9 bases not matched to a gene. The CDR3 loop is CSVQQTSGLDEQYF. For the CDR3, the DNA is TGCAGCGTTCAACAGACTAGCGGGTTGGACGAGCAGTACTTC.

This chain joins TRBV18 and TRBJ2-6; the D is unclear. Trimming shortened V by 2 bases and J by 8 bases, and 13 bases separated the two germline ends. The CDR3 extends over 15 amino acids. The germline V gene encodes CDR1 KGHSH and CDR2 LQKENI. CDR3 DNA: TGTGCCAGCTCACCAGACGGGCCCCCGACCAACGTCCTGACTTTC. Amino acid sequence: CASSPDGPPTNVLTF.

This rearrangement joins TRBV2 to TRBJ1-5, with TRBD1 matching over 11 bases. Germline assignment: CDR1 SNHLY and CDR2 FYNNEI. The CDR3 runs 15 residues. Trimming cost V 6 bases and J 6 bases; bases outside gene matches: 7. The chain's CDR3 is CASRDRGRLIQPQHF. The DNA of the CDR3 is TGTGCCAGCAGGGACAGGGGGCGTTTGATTCAGCCCCAGCATTTT.

The chain has TRBV29-1 and TRBJ2-1, with 11 bases lining up with TRBD2. The CDR3 has 15 residues. Germline CDR1 SQVTM, CDR2 ANQGSEA. Germline trimming cut 7 bases from V and 4 bases from J; bases unmatched to any gene: 9. CDR3 protein: CSASTGTSGYNEQFF. The CDR3 nucleotides read TGCAGCGCCTCGACAGGGACTAGCGGATACAATGAGCAGTTCTTC.

Concerning this clone itself: Distinct nucleotide sequences in the sample also encode this CDR3. The chain recombines TRBV19 with TRBJ2-7; TRBD2 might be the D (5 bases). This CDR3 is 15 amino acids long. V was trimmed by 3 bases and J by 0 bases, leaving 12 bases between them. Germline V gives CDR1 LNHDA, CDR2 SQIVND (reference sequence). The CDR3 nucleotides read TGTGCCAGTAGTATTGGCGGGCGGAGCTCCTACGAGCAGTACTTC. Translating it yields CASSIGGRSSYEQYF.

This clone has only one observation. The V call is TRBV21-1, the J call TRBJ2-2; TRBD2, the D gene given by the table, was not confirmed from the DNA. TRBV21-1 is a listed pseudogene. The CDR3 is 16 amino acids. The CDR3 spells CASRVGLAGVDGELFF. The CDR3 DNA follows: TGTGCCAGCAGGGTGGGACTAGCGGGAGTGGACGGGGAGCTGTTTTTT.

V gene TRBV7-8 combines with J gene TRBJ2-2; 8 nucleotides align to TRBD2. CDR3 length: 15 residues. Trimming took 6 bases from V and 3 from J; bases not matched to a gene: 6. Germline V lookup: CDR1 SGHVS, CDR2 FQNEAQ. The CDR3 spells CASRQREFDTGELFF. The CDR3 nucleotides read TGTGCCAGCAGGCAGCGGGAGTTCGACACCGGGGAGCTGTTTTTT. The full variable domain, rest sourced from reference TRBV7-8 and TRBJ2-2, is GAGVSQSPRYKVAKRGQDVALRCDPISGHVSLFWYQQALGQGPEFLTYFQNEAQLDKSGLPSDRFFAERPEGSVSTLKIQRTQQEDSAVYLCASRQREFDTGELFFGEGSRLTVL.

The V call is TRBV6-1, the J call TRBJ1-2, with D possibly TRBD1 on 6 matching bases. Germline CDR1 is MNHNS and CDR2 is SASEGT. The CDR3 length is 15 residues. Trimming cost V 1 base and J 2 bases, with 11 bases left between them. CDR3 sequence reads: CASSEGSRGNYGYTF. CDR3 nucleotides: TGTGCCAGCAGTGAAGGGTCCAGGGGAAACTATGGCTACACCTTC.

As regards this clone: The sample has other DNA sequences that encode this CDR3 too. J is TRBJ2-5 and V is TRBV15; D is unresolved. The CDR3 runs 14 residues. V dropped 0 bases and J dropped 2 bases, with 7 bases sitting between them. Looked up from germline, CDR1 is LNHNV and CDR2 is YYDKDF (reference sequence). CDR3 in amino acids: CATSRDSRQETQYF. The CDR3 DNA reads TGTGCCACCAGCAGAGATTCTAGACAAGAGACCCAGTACTTC.

The chain is built from TRBV28 and TRBJ2-7, with D unresolved. The CDR3 contains 15 residues. Trimming pared 2 bases from V and 6 bases from J, leaving 17 bases between. Germline CDR1 and CDR2: MDHEN and SYDVKM. The CDR3 coding sequence is TGTGCCAGCAGTTTAGGTCTCCCCCTTAGCCGCGAGCAGTACTTC. Amino acids: CASSLGLPLSREQYF.

The chain uses TRBV7-8 and TRBJ2-2, with a possible D match to TRBD2 (7 bases). Trimming shortened V by 0 bases and J by 6 bases, and 11 bases separated the two germline ends. This CDR3 has 15 residues. In germline, CDR1 is SGHVS, CDR2 FQNEAQ. The DNA for the CDR3 is TGTGCCAGCAGCTTAGCGCGGGGGCCGTCCGGGGAGCTGTTTTTT. It encodes CASSLARGPSGELFF.

This chain connects TRBV27 to TRBJ2-7; D remains ambiguous. V dropped 5 bases and J dropped 7 bases, with 21 bases sitting between them. Germline lookup yields CDR1 MNHEY and CDR2 SMNVEV (reference sequence). This CDR3 spans 15 amino acids. CDR3 sequence reads: CASSQMTTFGSEQYF. CDR3 nucleotide sequence: TGTGCCAGCAGTCAAATGACAACTTTTGGCTCGGAGCAGTACTTC.

V gene TRBV18 combines with J gene TRBJ2-1; D is unresolved. Germline CDR1 and CDR2: KGHSH and LQKENI. Trimming removed 5 bases at V and 10 bases at J, with 12 bases between. This CDR3 spans 12 amino acids. CDR3 DNA sequence: TGTGCCAGCTCAGGGATGGGTGACGAGCAGTTCTTC. Amino acids: CASSGMGDEQFF.

Points on this clone: A read error may produce the germline difference seen at one junction end. The rearrangement joins TRBV20-1 to TRBJ2-7, with a possible D match to TRBD2 (6 bases). Germline V gene data show CDR1 as DFQATT and CDR2 as SNEGSKA (reference sequence). The CDR3 runs 11 residues. In DNA form, the CDR3 reads TGCAGTGCTAGCGGAGGGGCGGTCCAAAACTTC. Translating gives CSASGGAVQNF.

The chain joins TRBV7-6 to TRBJ2-7; 8 bases match TRBD1. This CDR3 region has 15 residues. CDR1 and CDR2 (germline): SGHVS, FNYEAQ. Germline trimming cut 3 bases from V and 1 base from J; bases unmatched to any gene: 5. CDR3 bases: TGTGCCAGCAGCTTCGAGACAGGGGTTTCCTACGAGCAGTACTTC. Translated: CASSFETGVSYEQYF. Supplemented by reference TRBV7-6 and TRBJ2-7, the full variable domain reads GAGVSQSPRYKVTKRGQDVALRCDPISGHVSLYWYRQALGQGPEFLTYFNYEAQQDKSGLPNDRFSAERPEGSISTLTIQRTEQRDSAMYRCASSFETGVSYEQYFGPGTRLTVT.

J is TRBJ2-1 and V is TRBV7-9, with unresolved D. The CDR3 is 11 amino acids. Germline loops: CDR1 SEHNR, CDR2 FQNEAQ (reference sequence). Trimming removed 1 base from V and 8 bases from J, with 3 bases in between. The CDR3 sequence: CASSLVYEQFF. The CDR3 DNA is TGTGCCAGCAGCTTAGTGTATGAGCAGTTCTTC.

The V gene is TRBV25-1, the J gene TRBJ2-3; D uncertain. CDR1 is MGHDK, CDR2 SYGVNS, per germline. V was pared by 5 bases and J by 1 base, with 10 bases between. This CDR3 has 14 amino acids. The CDR3 loop is CASSLGSGTDTQYF. CDR3 nucleotide sequence: TGTGCCAGCAGTTTGGGCTCCGGCACAGATACGCAGTATTTT.

As for this clone: The sample holds other DNA sequences that translate to the same CDR3. The gene calls are TRBV28 and TRBJ2-7, with D hard to call. Germline CDR1 reads MDHEN; CDR2 reads SYDVKM. V was pared by 5 bases and J by 0 bases, with 11 bases between. This CDR3 region has 14 residues. The CDR3 DNA reads as TGTGCCAGCAGTACAACTGGCGACTCCTACGAGCAGTACTTC. Protein: CASSTTGDSYEQYF.

This clone has more than one count but fewer than ten. Other DNA sequences in the same sample also yield this CDR3. V usage is TRBV5-1 and J usage is TRBJ2-5; D not resolved. CDR1 and CDR2 (germline): SGHRS, YFSETQ. The CDR3 contains 11 residues. V lost 4 bases and J lost 5, with 6 bases in between. CDR3 sequence (DNA): TGCGCCAGCAGCCTTAAGGAGACCCAGTACTTC. It specifies CASSLKETQYF.

J is TRBJ2-5 and V is TRBV7-3; D perhaps matches TRBD2 (5 bases). V shed 4 bases and J shed 8 bases, with 14 bases lying between them. The CDR3 sequence is 13 residues long. Germline V CDR1 and CDR2: SGHTA, FQGTGA. CDR3 sequence reads: CASSSTGKDTQYF. CDR3 in DNA: TGTGCCAGCAGCTCGACGGGGAAGGACACCCAGTACTTC.

This sequence joins TRBV28 and TRBJ1-4; 7 nucleotides line up with TRBD1. Germline loops: CDR1 MDHEN, CDR2 SYDVKM. Losses at the gene ends were 9 bases for V and 3 bases for J; bases not matched to a gene: 7. The CDR3 spans 14 residues. CDR3 sequence reads: CASRQGGANEKLFF. The CDR3 nucleotides are TGTGCCAGTAGACAGGGTGGGGCTAATGAAAAACTGTTTTTT.

The CDR3 spells CASSLLAGFSGANVLTF. The CDR3 DNA follows: TGTGCCAGCAGCTTGCTAGCGGGATTCTCTGGGGCCAACGTCCTGACTTTC. This chain joins TRBV7-9 and TRBJ2-6; 9 nucleotides match TRBD2. Germline V gene lookup returns CDR1 SEHNR and CDR2 FQNEAQ (reference sequence). This CDR3 has 17 residues. The V and J ends lost 3 bases and 0 bases, in that order; junction bases with no gene match: 3.

This rearrangement joins TRBV19 to TRBJ2-7, with TRBD2 as a possible D gene (5 bases). The CDR3 runs to 17 residues. V gave up 6 bases and J gave up 6 bases, with 27 bases separating them. CDR1 is LNHDA, CDR2 SQIVND, per germline (reference sequence). CDR3 in DNA: TGTGCCAGTAGCCCAGGACCCCCTCCGGAGGCTATACGCGAGCAGTACTTC. Its protein is CASSPGPPPEAIREQYF.